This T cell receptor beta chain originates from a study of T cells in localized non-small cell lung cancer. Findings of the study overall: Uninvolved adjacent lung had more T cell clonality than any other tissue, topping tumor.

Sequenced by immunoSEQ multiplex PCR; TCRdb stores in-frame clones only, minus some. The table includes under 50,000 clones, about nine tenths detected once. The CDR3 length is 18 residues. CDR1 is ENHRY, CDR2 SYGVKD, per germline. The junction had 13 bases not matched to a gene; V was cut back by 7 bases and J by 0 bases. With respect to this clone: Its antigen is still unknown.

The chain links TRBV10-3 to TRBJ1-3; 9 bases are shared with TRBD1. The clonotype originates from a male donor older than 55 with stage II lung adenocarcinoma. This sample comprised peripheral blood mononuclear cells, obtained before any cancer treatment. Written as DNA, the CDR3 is TGTGCCATCACTCCGCGGACAGGGGACGCTAGCTCTGGAAACACCATATATTTT. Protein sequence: CAITPRTGDASSGNTIYF.